These T cell receptor beta chains were read from a single sample in a study of molecular identifiers for immune sequencing clone quantification. TCRdb independently ran MiXCR on the PCR reads; one entry per CDR3 protein. The table shows a few hundred thousand distinct CDR3 sequences, with roughly 23% occurring only once. Sequencing was done on a sample of naive CD8+ T cells from blood, with Jurkat cell RNA spiked in. All receptors derive from a human donor in good health. Some libraries in this study had Jurkat cell RNA spiked in. Both conserved end residues are trimmed from each CDR3.

CDR3 length	J gene	V gene	CDR3 protein
13	TRBJ2-7	TRBV7-9	ASSPPGSGGDEQY
14	TRBJ2-1	TRBV5-6	VSSSRFSGGRNEQF
14	TRBJ2-1	TRBV29-1	SVLQPSPSSYNEQF
11	TRBJ2-7	TRBV28	ASTQGQAYEQY
14	TRBJ2-1	TRBV4-3	TSSQGRTGTYNEQF
9	TRBJ2-3	TRBV29-1	SVPWGSFEY
17	TRBJ2-3	TRBV6-2/TRBV6-3	ASSYNQIDRDPYRDTQY
13	TRBJ1-2	TRBV28	ASSFPPPLGYGYT
12	TRBJ2-7	TRBV7-9	ASSGGTGAYEQY
13	TRBJ2-2	TRBV4-1	ASSRRPGFSGELF
14	TRBJ2-3	TRBV6-2/TRBV6-3	ASSWDRSTITDTQY
15	TRBJ2-1	TRBV11-3	ASSSNDAVGGRNEQF
11	TRBJ1-2	TRBV6-5	ASSTGANYGYT
12	TRBJ2-7	TRBV10-2	ASSESLAPYEQY
11	TRBJ2-7	TRBV7-9	ASSSLPDYEQY
9	TRBJ1-1	TRBV20-1	SANMNTEAL
13	TRBJ1-3	TRBV7-9	ASSLTGSSGNTIY
17	TRBJ2-7	TRBV28	ASRTSAVGHHVGIYEQY
14	TRBJ2-3	TRBV21-1	ASSKGGREGTDTQY
12	TRBJ2-5	TRBV6-2/TRBV6-3	ASSQRDYQETQY
14	TRBJ2-2	TRBV7-9	ASSRTGQGITGELF
13	TRBJ2-5	TRBV3-1	GSSHGHEDGETQY
10	TRBJ1-3	TRBV28	ASSFPGNTIY
13	TRBJ2-3	TRBV4-3	ASSPTSRGSDTQY
12	TRBJ2-1	TRBV30	AWSVLPSYNEQF
10	TRBJ1-1	TRBV12-3/TRBV12-4	ASSFLGAEAF
12	TRBJ1-2	TRBV4-3	ASSQATGGYGYT
12	TRBJ2-3	TRBV6-5	ASSERKVTDTQY
13	TRBJ2-7	TRBV4-3	ASSQGLASPYEQY
13	TRBJ2-3	TRBV28	ASRNRGGQTDTQY
13	TRBJ2-5	TRBV2	ASSAGGRIQETQY
13	TRBJ2-2	TRBV27	ASSHDRGDTGELF
12	TRBJ2-7	TRBV5-5	ASSLWGPSYEQY
10	TRBJ2-7	TRBV7-6	ASSFNNYEQY
14	TRBJ2-3	TRBV25-1	ASSELGTVDTDTQY
14	TRBJ2-5	TRBV4-3	ASSQANTRSQETQY
14	TRBJ2-6	TRBV30	AWSVYRGPGANVLT